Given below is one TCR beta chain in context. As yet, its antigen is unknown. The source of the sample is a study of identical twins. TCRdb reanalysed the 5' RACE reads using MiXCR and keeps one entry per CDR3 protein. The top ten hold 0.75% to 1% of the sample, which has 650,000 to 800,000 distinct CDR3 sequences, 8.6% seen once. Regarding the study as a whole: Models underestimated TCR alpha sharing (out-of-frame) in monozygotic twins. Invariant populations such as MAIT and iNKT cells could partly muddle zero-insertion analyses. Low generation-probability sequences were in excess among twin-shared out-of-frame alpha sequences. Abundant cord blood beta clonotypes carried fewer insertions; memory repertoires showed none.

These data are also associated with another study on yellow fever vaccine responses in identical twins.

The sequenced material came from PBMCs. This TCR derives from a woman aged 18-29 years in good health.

The DNA of the CDR3 is TGTGCCAGCAGTTCCCGGACTAGCGGCCTGGGGACAGATACGCAGTATTTT. Amino acid sequence: CASSSRTSGLGTDTQYF. The chain couples TRBV27 to TRBJ2-3; 10 bases match TRBD2. This CDR3 has 17 amino acids. Losses at the gene ends were 4 bases for V and 3 bases for J; bases not matched to a gene: 10. The germline V gene encodes CDR1 MNHEY and CDR2 SMNVEV (reference sequence).